These 26 T cell receptor beta chains share one sample of origin, sequenced in a study of vaccination and CD4 T cells after COVID-19. As to treatment: roughly 10-day PBMC culture with coronavirus spike peptide pools or control peptides (ViraFEST assay). These receptors are not linked to any known antigen. Cultured CD4+ T cells had their DNA profiled by the Oncomine TCR Beta short-read assay. TCRdb passed the PCR reads through MiXCR, listing each CDR3 protein once. The table has approximately 12,000 distinct CDR3 sequences, roughly 60% seen once. The sample consisted of CD4+ T cells from blood, cultured in vitro. These receptor sequences come from a human donor who had recovered from COVID-19.

This chain connects TRBV10-1 to TRBJ2-5, with 9 bases matching TRBD2. Germline loops: CDR1 WNHNN, CDR2 SYGVQD (reference sequence). CDR3 length: 15 residues. V was clipped by 4 bases and J by 2 bases; unmatched bases: 5. This CDR3 is CASSGSGRSQETQYF. The CDR3 bases are TGCGCCAGCAGTGGTAGCGGGAGAAGTCAAGAGACCCAGTACTTC.

The chain employs TRBV7-2 and TRBJ2-3, with 8 positions matching TRBD2. The CDR3 covers 15 residues. V lost 6 bases and J lost 0; bases outside the gene matches: 5. Germline CDR1 reads SGHTA; CDR2 reads FQGNSA. CDR3 sequence reads: CASRRGLASTDTQYF. DNA of the CDR3: TGTGCCAGCAGGCGTGGACTAGCCAGCACAGATACGCAGTATTTT.

The chain is built from TRBV20-1 and TRBJ2-3; 13 bases agree with TRBD2. This CDR3 spans 14 amino acids. CDR1 is DFQATT and CDR2 is SNEGSKA in the germline V gene (reference sequence). J was trimmed by 6 bases and V by 2 bases; bases with no gene match: 2. CDR3 amino acids: CSARTSGGVDTQYF. CDR3 coding DNA: TGCAGTGCTAGAACTAGCGGGGGGGTGGATACGCAGTATTTT.

The chain carries TRBV2 and TRBJ1-3; D gene ambiguous. The V gene lost 7 bases and the J gene lost 0 bases, with 10 bases spanning the gap. This CDR3 has 14 residues. CDR1 SNHLY and CDR2 FYNNEI come from the germline V gene. The CDR3 is CASTRERSGNTIYF. CDR3 DNA sequence: TGTGCCAGCACCCGGGAGCGCTCTGGAAACACCATATATTTT.

The gene calls are TRBV7-2 and TRBJ2-1; 10 bases agree with TRBD2. The trim removed 7 bases at V and 2 bases at J, leaving 5 bases unmatched. The CDR3 has 15 amino acids. Looked up from germline, CDR1 is SGHTA and CDR2 is FQGNSA. The CDR3 loop is CASTLLAGPYNEQFF. As DNA, the CDR3 is TGTGCCAGCACCCTACTAGCGGGACCCTACAATGAGCAGTTCTTC.

This clonotype came up a few times. The V and J genes are TRBV2 and TRBJ2-1; 7 nucleotides align to TRBD2. Per the germline V gene, CDR1 is SNHLY and CDR2 is FYNNEI. V was clipped by 4 bases and J by 2 bases; unmatched bases: 2. This CDR3 contains 14 residues. The CDR3 DNA is TGTGCCAGCAGTGCTAGCGGAACCTACAATGAGCAGTTCTTC. It specifies CASSASGTYNEQFF.

A few counts support this clonotype. This chain joins TRBV25-1 and TRBJ1-1, with D perhaps TRBD1 (5 bases). The CDR3 loop spans 14 amino acids. Between the trimmed V and J ends, which lost 7 bases and 6 bases, there was a span of 18 bases. The germline gives CDR1 MGHDK, CDR2 SYGVNS. Written as DNA, the CDR3 is TGTGCCAGCACTCCCTGGGGGTCTTTAGCTGAAGCTTTCTTT. As protein: CASTPWGSLAEAFF.

The rearrangement links TRBV28 to TRBJ2-7; 11 positions agree with TRBD1. CDR3 length: 13 amino acids. Germline V gives CDR1 MDHEN, CDR2 SYDVKM. V dropped 4 bases and J dropped 6; count of bases not matched to a gene: 2. This CDR3 is CASSSGQGVEQYF. Here the CDR3 DNA reads TGTGCCAGCAGTTCGGGACAGGGGGTCGAGCAGTACTTC.

This chain uses TRBV11-2 with TRBJ2-1, with a possible D match to TRBD2 (6 bases). This CDR3 contains 18 residues. The germline V gene encodes CDR1 SGHAT and CDR2 FQNNGV. V was trimmed by 1 base and J by 0 bases, leaving 16 bases between them. CDR3 sequence reads: CASSLGSASASSYNEQFF. For the CDR3, the DNA is TGTGCCAGCAGCTTAGGATCCGCTAGCGCCTCCTCCTACAATGAGCAGTTCTTC. The full variable domain, in which reference TRBV11-2 and TRBJ2-1 provide the parts outside the CDR3, is EAGVAQSPRYKIIEKRQSVAFWCNPISGHATLYWYQQILGQGPKLLIQFQNNGVVDDSQLPKDRFSAERLKGVDSTLKIQPAKLEDSAVYLCASSLGSASASSYNEQFFGPGTRLTVL.

This clonotype was picked up a small number of times. The chain couples TRBV20-1 to TRBJ1-6, with TRBD1 as a possible D gene (5 bases). V lost 2 bases and J 5 bases, leaving 13 bases between the germline ends. Germline CDR1 reads DFQATT; CDR2 reads SNEGSKA (reference sequence). This CDR3 has 15 residues. CDR3 in DNA: TGCAGTGCTAGACCGGACGGGGCCCATAATTCACCCCTCCACTTT. Protein sequence: CSARPDGAHNSPLHF.

The chain couples TRBV28 to TRBJ1-3; 7 nucleotides match TRBD1. Germline V gene data show CDR1 as MDHEN and CDR2 as SYDVKM. The CDR3 is 14 residues long. V was pared by 3 bases and J by 2 bases, with 1 base of the junction left unmatched. The CDR3 reads CASSLGTAGNTIYF. CDR3 nucleotides: TGTGCCAGCAGTTTGGGGACAGCTGGAAACACCATATATTTT.

This sequence joins TRBV6-1 and TRBJ2-3; 12 bases line up with TRBD2. This CDR3 comprises 15 residues. Trimming cost V 2 bases and J 4 bases; bases outside gene matches: 1. Germline CDR1 and CDR2: MNHNS and SASEGT. The DNA for the CDR3 is TGTGCCAGCAGTGAACTAGCGGGAGGGCCAGATACGCAGTATTTT. This sequence encodes CASSELAGGPDTQYF.

The chain is built from TRBV10-1 and TRBJ1-1; D is possibly TRBD1 (6 bases). The CDR3 loop spans 13 amino acids. V shed 6 bases and J shed 1 base, with 9 bases lying between them. CDR1 is WNHNN, CDR2 SYGVQD, per germline (reference sequence). For the CDR3, the DNA is TGCGCCAGCAGAAGGGGACAGAACACTGAAGCTTTCTTT. Its translation: CASRRGQNTEAFF.

The rearrangement uses TRBV2 and TRBJ2-5, with TRBD2 matching over 12 bases. Germline trimming cut 10 bases from V and 4 bases from J; bases unmatched to any gene: 4. The germline gives CDR1 SNHLY, CDR2 FYNNEI. The CDR3 length is 13 residues. CDR3 region: CATTGLAGETQYF. The CDR3 DNA reads TGTGCCACGACGGGACTAGCGGGAGAGACCCAGTACTTC.

The chain combines TRBV20-1 with TRBJ1-3, with D perhaps matching TRBD1 (5 bases). V lost 3 bases to trimming and J lost 0 bases, with 15 bases between them. Germline CDR1 DFQATT, CDR2 SNEGSKA (reference sequence). The CDR3 is 16 amino acids. The chain's CDR3 is CSASIEGPSSGNTIYF. The CDR3 DNA reads TGCAGTGCTAGCATCGAGGGGCCGAGCTCTGGAAACACCATATATTTT.

In its sample, this clonotype was seen a few times. This rearrangement joins TRBV6-5 to TRBJ1-1, with D unresolved. Between the trimmed V and J ends, which lost 4 bases and 1 base, there was a span of 7 bases. The CDR3 is 13 amino acids. Germline V CDR1 and CDR2: MNHEY, SVGAGI. Here the CDR3 reads CASSWVPNTEAFF. In nucleotides, the CDR3 is TGTGCCAGCAGTTGGGTCCCGAACACTGAAGCTTTCTTT.

The V call is TRBV2, the J call TRBJ2-7; 10 positions match TRBD2. V lost 4 bases and J lost 0; bases outside the gene matches: 3. The CDR3 contains 15 residues. Germline lookup yields CDR1 SNHLY and CDR2 FYNNEI. The CDR3 sequence: CASSGLAGVSYEQYF. The CDR3 DNA reads as TGTGCCAGCAGTGGGCTAGCGGGAGTCTCCTACGAGCAGTACTTC.

The J gene is TRBJ1-1, the V gene TRBV6-2 or TRBV6-3, with 8 bases matching TRBD1. Germline CDR1 MNHEY, CDR2 SVGEGT. The V gene end was trimmed by 7 bases and the J gene end by 5 bases; junction bases not matched to a gene: 9. The CDR3 length is 14 residues. In nucleotides, the CDR3 is TGTGCCAGCATTTCAGACAGGGGCAGGACTGAAGCTTTCTTT. Protein: CASISDRGRTEAFF.

This rearrangement joins TRBV20-1 to TRBJ1-2; 7 bases fit TRBD1. Germline values: CDR1 DFQATT, CDR2 SNEGSKA (reference sequence). CDR3 length equals 13 residues. The ends lost 6 bases at V and 2 bases at J; junction bases unmatched: 6. The CDR3, as DNA: TGCAGTGCAGGACAGGTGGGGAACTATGGCTACACCTTC. It translates to CSAGQVGNYGYTF.

The V gene is TRBV21-1, the J gene TRBJ1-2; the table assigns TRBD1, which was not confirmed against the DNA. TRBV21-1 is labeled a pseudogene. This CDR3 spans 17 amino acids. DNA of the CDR3: TGTGCCAGCAGCAGTAAAACCGGGACACCTGCTAACTATGGCTACACCTTC. It yields the protein CASSSKTGTPANYGYTF.

The rearrangement links TRBV18 to TRBJ2-2; perhaps TRBD1 as D (5 bases). This CDR3 spans 16 amino acids. Looked up from germline, CDR1 is KGHSH and CDR2 is LQKENI. The germline V and J ends were trimmed by 1 base and 0 bases, with 9 bases remaining between them. CDR3: CASSPLMGPNTGELFF. CDR3 coding DNA: TGTGCCAGCTCACCACTCATGGGGCCGAACACCGGGGAGCTGTTTTTT.

This clonotype was picked up one time. The chain uses TRBV23-1 and TRBJ1-5; tentatively, D is TRBD1 (5 bases). TRBV23-1 is recorded as an ORF, its role being uncertain. Trimming removed 5 bases at V and 6 bases at J, with 14 bases between. CDR3 length: 14 residues. The CDR3 here is CASSIRGEGQPQHF. As DNA, the CDR3 is TGCGCCAGCAGTATCAGAGGGGAAGGTCAGCCCCAGCATTTT.

V gene TRBV30 combines with J gene TRBJ2-5, with TRBD2 matching over 14 bases. The germline V gene encodes CDR1 GTSNPN and CDR2 SVGIG (reference sequence). The junction had 4 bases not matched to a gene; V was cut back by 8 bases and J by 5 bases. The CDR3 totals 13 residues. The CDR3 DNA sequence: TGTGCCAGCCGACTAGCGGGAGGGGAGACCCAGTACTTC. It codes for CASRLAGGETQYF.

V usage is TRBV20-1 and J usage is TRBJ2-1, with D maybe TRBD2 (6 bases). Trimming cost V 3 bases and J 10 bases, with 25 bases left between them. Germline CDR1 reads DFQATT; CDR2 reads SNEGSKA (reference sequence). This CDR3 has 16 amino acids. CDR3 DNA sequence: TGCAGTGCTAGTTGGTTCTGGCGGGATCGCCCCACGGAGCAGTTCTTC. This codes for CSASWFWRDRPTEQFF.

The V gene is TRBV2, the J gene TRBJ2-5; no clear D gene. CDR3 length: 12 residues. V lost 4 bases and J 2 bases, leaving 5 bases between the germline ends. Germline CDR1 and CDR2: SNHLY and FYNNEI. CDR3: CASSVWQETQYF. Here the CDR3 DNA reads TGTGCCAGCAGTGTTTGGCAAGAGACCCAGTACTTC.

The gene calls are TRBV19 and TRBJ2-1; D assignment may be TRBD1 or TRBD2 (6 bases each). Germline V gene lookup returns CDR1 LNHDA and CDR2 SQIVND (reference sequence). With 5 bases removed from V and 8 bases from J, the gap between germline ends came to 19 bases. This CDR3 spans 15 amino acids. CDR3 coding DNA: TGTGCCAGTAGTCGCCCTGGAGGGGGTGGGGATGAGCAGTTCTTC. It specifies CASSRPGGGGDEQFF.